This TCR beta chain is drawn from a study of T-cell memory formation after mild COVID-19. V trimming: 4 bases; J trimming: 2 bases; junction bases outside the gene matches: 6. The CDR3 is 15 amino acids. CDR1 and CDR2 (germline): LNHNV, YYDKDF (reference sequence). Amplification by 5'RACE using constant-segment primers produced TCR alpha and TCR beta cDNA libraries that carried sample barcodes and UMIs. TCRdb analysed the 5' RACE reads with MiXCR anew, one entry per CDR3 protein. Found here are around 310,000 distinct CDR3 sequences, 15% to 20% of them singletons; the top ten hold approximately 20%. The chain recombines TRBV15 with TRBJ2-3; TRBD1 aligns across 7 bases. This receptor was identified in a man younger than 35 who had mild COVID-19 (a few samples of this study predate the infection). Cell type and time point are not known. Sequencing was carried out using PBMCs or a T cell subset sorted from them (not recorded which). CDR3 sequence: CATSIRTGYTDTQYF. Written as DNA, the CDR3 is TGTGCCACCAGCATCAGGACAGGATACACAGATACGCAGTATTTT.